The entry that follows covers one T cell receptor beta chain sequence. The ends were cut back, 6 bases at V and 8 bases at J, with 13 bases in the middle. CDR1 and CDR2 from the germline V gene are SQVTM and ANQGSEA. This CDR3 has 11 amino acids. This entry belongs to a study of blood T cell repertoires in COVID-19. The protocol was immunoSEQ multiplex PCR, while the TCRdb copy is restricted to in-frame clones and leaves out a portion. The profile shows 200,000 to 300,000 clones, 65% to 90% of them singletons. The material sequenced was peripheral blood. The chain links TRBV29-1 to TRBJ1-2; no reliable D call. This TCR came from a man aged 25-45 years with active or convalescent COVID-19. The CDR3 DNA is TGCAGCGTCCCCATGGCCTTGGGCTACACCTTC. This translates into CSVPMALGYTF.